The entry below describes one TCR beta chain. No antigen is known for it. This record comes from a study of shared clonotypes between healthy human individuals. Study information: CD4 naive cells filled three plates per donor, CD4 memory three, CD8 naive two and CD8 memory one. General study points: Sampling used blood alone; tissue repertoires probably differ.

V was trimmed by 2 bases and J by 0 bases, leaving 17 bases between them. CDR1 and CDR2 from the germline V gene are SGHKS and YYEKEE (reference sequence). This CDR3 comprises 17 residues. In the naive CD8 group, cells lacked CD45RO and were positively selected for CCR7, so terminally differentiated effector memory CD45RA+ cells were left out. TCRdb keeps only in-frame clones here, not all; method: immunoSEQ multiplex PCR. Of roughly 2,000,000 clones in the sample, 93% were seen once. Specimen: naive CD8+ T cells from PBMCs. This chain uses TRBV5-5 with TRBJ1-1; TRBD1 is a possible D gene (5 bases). This TCR derives from a man between 18 and 35 years old in good health. Some clones in this sample may be carry-over from other donors' samples. CDR3 DNA: TGTGCCAGCAGCTTAATCCCGCTTCCCAGGGTGAACACTGAAGCTTTCTTT. This sequence encodes CASSLIPLPRVNTEAFF.